This T cell receptor (beta chain) was captured in a study of cytomegalovirus exposure and HLA in healthy donors. Study-wide findings and caveats: A later analysis found TCR association rates differed by HLA locus, highest for DRB1 and lowest for HLA-C. Researchers left out some V segments, among them TRBV6-2 and TRBV6-3, as indistinguishable.

Vbeta (60) and Jbeta (13) primers were used in the PCR. The method was immunoSEQ multiplex PCR; TCRdb's version includes in-frame clones alone and lacks a portion of them. The table lists about 110,000 clones, about three quarters of them singletons. The CDR3 contains 14 residues. Germline CDR1 SGHVS, CDR2 FNYEAQ. Losses at the gene ends were 5 bases for V and 6 bases for J; bases not matched to a gene: 3. As regards this clone: As yet, its antigen is unknown.

The chain carries TRBV7-6 and TRBJ1-4; the match to TRBD1 covers 10 bases. The clonotype originates from a woman aged 55-70 years in good health and CMV-seropositive. Sequencing was done on a sample of PBMCs. The CDR3 here is CASSPGTGDEKLFF. For the CDR3, the DNA is TGTGCCAGCAGCCCAGGGACAGGGGATGAAAAACTGTTTTTT. Combining the CDR3 with reference TRBV7-6 and TRBJ1-4 gives the whole variable domain GAGVSQSPRYKVTKRGQDVALRCDPISGHVSLYWYRQALGQGPEFLTYFNYEAQQDKSGLPNDRFSAERPEGSISTLTIQRTEQRDSAMYRCASSPGTGDEKLFFGSGTQLSVL.